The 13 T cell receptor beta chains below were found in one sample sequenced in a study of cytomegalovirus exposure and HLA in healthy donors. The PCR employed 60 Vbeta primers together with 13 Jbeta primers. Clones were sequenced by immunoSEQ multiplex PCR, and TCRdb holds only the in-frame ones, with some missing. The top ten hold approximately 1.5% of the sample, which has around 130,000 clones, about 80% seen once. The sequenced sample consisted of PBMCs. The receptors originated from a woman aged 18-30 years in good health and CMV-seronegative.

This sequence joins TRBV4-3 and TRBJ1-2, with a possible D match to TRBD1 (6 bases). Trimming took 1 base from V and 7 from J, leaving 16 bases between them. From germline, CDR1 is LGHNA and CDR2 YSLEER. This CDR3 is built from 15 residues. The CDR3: CASSQGPDRRSGYTF. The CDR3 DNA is TGCGCCAGCAGCCAAGGGCCTGACAGGAGAAGTGGCTACACCTTC.

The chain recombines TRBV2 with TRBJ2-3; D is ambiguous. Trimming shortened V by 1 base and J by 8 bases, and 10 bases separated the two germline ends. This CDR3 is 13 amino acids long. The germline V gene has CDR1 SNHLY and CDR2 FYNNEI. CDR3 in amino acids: CASSEGVAGTQYF. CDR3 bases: TGTGCCAGCAGTGAAGGTGTAGCCGGTACGCAGTATTTT.

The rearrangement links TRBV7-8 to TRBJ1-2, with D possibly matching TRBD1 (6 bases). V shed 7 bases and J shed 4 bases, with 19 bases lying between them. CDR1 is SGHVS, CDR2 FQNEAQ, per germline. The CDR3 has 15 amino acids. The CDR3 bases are TGTGCCAGCACCTCAAGCCCAGGGGCCGTCTATGGCTACACCTTC. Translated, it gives CASTSSPGAVYGYTF.

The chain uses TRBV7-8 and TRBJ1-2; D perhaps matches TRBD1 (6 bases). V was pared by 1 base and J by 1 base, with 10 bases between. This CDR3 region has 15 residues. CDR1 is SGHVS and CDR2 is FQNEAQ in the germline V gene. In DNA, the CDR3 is TGTGCCAGCAGCTTAGTGGACAGTCTTAACTATGGCTACACCTTC. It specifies CASSLVDSLNYGYTF.

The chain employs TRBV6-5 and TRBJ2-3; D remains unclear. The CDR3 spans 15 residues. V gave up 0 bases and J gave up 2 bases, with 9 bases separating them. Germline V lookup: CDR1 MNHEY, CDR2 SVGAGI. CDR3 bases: TGTGCCAGCAGTTACTCGATGGCCATCACAGATACGCAGTATTTT. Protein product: CASSYSMAITDTQYF.

The CDR3 DNA reads as TGTGCCAGCAGCTTGGGTCGGGGACAGGACTACGAGCAGTACTTC. Protein: CASSLGRGQDYEQYF. V is TRBV5-4 and J is TRBJ2-7; the match to TRBD1 covers 8 bases. V shed 0 bases, J shed 3 bases, and the junction held 5 bases outside the gene matches. Germline V lookup: CDR1 SGHNT, CDR2 YYREEE (reference sequence). This CDR3 comprises 15 residues. The variable domain in full, completed from reference TRBV5-4 and TRBJ2-7, reads ETGVTQSPTHLIKTRGQQVTLRCSSQSGHNTVSWYQQALGQGPQFIFQYYREEENGRGNFPPRFSGLQFPNYSSELNVNALELDDSALYLCASSLGRGQDYEQYFGPGTRLTVT.

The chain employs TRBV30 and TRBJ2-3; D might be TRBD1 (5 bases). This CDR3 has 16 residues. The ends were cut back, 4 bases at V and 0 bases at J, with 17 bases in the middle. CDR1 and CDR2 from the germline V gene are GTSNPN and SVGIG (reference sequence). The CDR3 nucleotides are TGTGCCTGGACAGACAGTCCCTCAACTAGCACAGATACGCAGTATTTT. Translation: CAWTDSPSTSTDTQYF.

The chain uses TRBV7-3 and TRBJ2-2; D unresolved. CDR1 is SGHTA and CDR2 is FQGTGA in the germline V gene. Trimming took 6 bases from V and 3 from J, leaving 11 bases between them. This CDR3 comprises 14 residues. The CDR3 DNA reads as TGTGCCAGCAGTGTTTCCGGGTACACCGGGGAGCTGTTTTTT. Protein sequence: CASSVSGYTGELFF.

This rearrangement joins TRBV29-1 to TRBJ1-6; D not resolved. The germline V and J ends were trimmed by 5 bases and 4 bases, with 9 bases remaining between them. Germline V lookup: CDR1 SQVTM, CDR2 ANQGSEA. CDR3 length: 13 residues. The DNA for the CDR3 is TGCAGCGTTCAGTTCGATTATAATTCACCCCTCCACTTT. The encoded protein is CSVQFDYNSPLHF.

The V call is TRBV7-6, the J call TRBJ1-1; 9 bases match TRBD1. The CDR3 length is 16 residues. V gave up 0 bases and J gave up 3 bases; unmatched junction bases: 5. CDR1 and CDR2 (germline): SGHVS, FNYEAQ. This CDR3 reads CASSLAPGQGDTEAFF. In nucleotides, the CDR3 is TGTGCCAGCAGCTTAGCACCGGGACAGGGAGACACTGAAGCTTTCTTT.

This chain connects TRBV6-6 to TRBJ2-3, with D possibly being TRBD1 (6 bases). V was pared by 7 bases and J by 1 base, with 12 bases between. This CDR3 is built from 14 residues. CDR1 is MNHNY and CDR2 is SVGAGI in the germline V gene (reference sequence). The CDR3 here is CASTVTGRTDTQYF. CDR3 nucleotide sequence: TGTGCCAGCACCGTAACAGGGCGCACAGATACGCAGTATTTT.

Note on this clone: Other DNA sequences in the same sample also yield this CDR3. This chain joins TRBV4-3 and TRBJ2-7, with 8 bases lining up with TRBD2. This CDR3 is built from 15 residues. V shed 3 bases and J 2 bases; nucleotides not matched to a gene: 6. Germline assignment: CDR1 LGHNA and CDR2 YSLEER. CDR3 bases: TGCGCCAGCAGCCAGGATCCGGGGGGGCCCTACGAGCAGTACTTC. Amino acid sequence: CASSQDPGGPYEQYF.

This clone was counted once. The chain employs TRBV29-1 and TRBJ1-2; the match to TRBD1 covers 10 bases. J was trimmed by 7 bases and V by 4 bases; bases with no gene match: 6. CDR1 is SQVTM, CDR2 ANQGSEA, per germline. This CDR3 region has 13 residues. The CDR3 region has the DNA TGCAGCGTTGCAGCCGGGACAGGGGTTGGCTACACCTTC. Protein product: CSVAAGTGVGYTF.